These 6 T cell receptor beta chains share one sample of origin, sequenced in a study of cytomegalovirus exposure and HLA in healthy donors (dated by TCRdb to the late 2010s). Libraries were prepared through the immunoSEQ multiplex PCR assay. For the multiplex PCR, a mixture combining 60 forward primers for TCR Vbeta segments and 13 reverse primers for TCR Jbeta segments was used. As stored in TCRdb, this immuneACCESS dataset retains in-frame rearrangements with V and J assigned. A fraction of the clones does not appear; measured against another copy, unresolved V genes explain less than half of the discrepancy, and the remainder lacks a known reason. The sample has more than 80,000 clones on record, 55% to 75% of them singletons. The ten largest account for approximately 3% of the sample. The sequenced sample consisted of PBMCs. The receptors come from a man aged 60 to 75 in good health and CMV-seronegative.

The chain uses TRBV13 and TRBJ2-7; 8 positions match TRBD2. V shed 5 bases and J 5 bases; nucleotides not matched to a gene: 8. The CDR3 is 14 residues long. Germline CDR1 is PRHDT and CDR2 is FYEKMQ (reference sequence). CDR3 in amino acids: CASSQNGGDDEQYF. In DNA form, the CDR3 reads TGTGCCAGCAGCCAGAACGGGGGGGACGACGAGCAGTACTTC. The full variable domain, its missing parts supplied by reference TRBV13 and TRBJ2-7, is AAGVIQSPRHLIKEKRETATLKCYPIPRHDTVYWYQQGPGQDPQFLISFYEKMQSDKGSIPDRFSAQQFSDYHSELNMSSLELGDSALYFCASSQNGGDDEQYFGPGTRLTVT.

This chain connects TRBV28 to TRBJ1-2; a possible D gene is TRBD1 (6 bases). The CDR3 is 16 amino acids. The V gene lost 10 bases and the J gene lost 1 base, with 22 bases spanning the gap. Germline V gives CDR1 MDHEN, CDR2 SYDVKM. The CDR3 nucleotides read TGTGCCACATCTCTAAATCCCAGGGGAATTAACTATGGCTACACCTTC. It translates to CATSLNPRGINYGYTF.

The rearrangement uses TRBV19 and TRBJ2-1; TRBD2 agrees at 11 bases. CDR3 length equals 16 residues. V shed 2 bases, J shed 7 bases, and the junction held 7 bases outside the gene matches. Germline V gene lookup returns CDR1 LNHDA and CDR2 SQIVND (reference sequence). The CDR3 DNA sequence: TGTGCCAGTAGTATATGGCGGCTAGCGGGAGGAAATGAGCAGTTCTTC. Encoded protein: CASSIWRLAGGNEQFF.

This clone was detected a few times. The chain recombines TRBV19 with TRBJ2-2; 10 nucleotides match TRBD2. The germline V gene has CDR1 LNHDA and CDR2 SQIVND (reference sequence). This CDR3 spans 15 amino acids. Unmatched junction bases numbered 9, after V lost 10 bases and J lost 4 bases. CDR3: CAISSSGSITGELFF. For the CDR3, the DNA is TGTGCCATATCCTCTAGCGGGAGTATCACCGGGGAGCTGTTTTTT.

V usage is TRBV11-3 and J usage is TRBJ1-5; D is unclear. The CDR3 loop spans 12 amino acids. V gave up 5 bases and J gave up 7 bases, with 9 bases separating them. The V gene's germline CDR1 is SGHNT and CDR2 YENEEA. The CDR3 bases are TGTGCCAGCAGCCATGGGAGGCAGCCCCAGCATTTT. Protein product: CASSHGRQPQHF.

The chain joins TRBV10-2 to TRBJ2-2; D not certain. Deletions cut 5 bases from V and 4 bases from J, with 8 bases between. Germline values: CDR1 WSHSY, CDR2 SAAADI. The length of the CDR3 is 13 residues. CDR3 loop: CASSNKPTGELFF. The CDR3 DNA is TGCGCCAGCAGTAATAAGCCCACCGGGGAGCTGTTTTTT.